A single sample is the source of the 17 T cell receptor beta chains below, sequenced in a study of cytomegalovirus exposure and HLA in healthy donors. PCR involved 60 Vbeta and 13 Jbeta primers. Repertoires were generated with immunoSEQ multiplex PCR, while TCRdb's copy carries only in-frame clones and drops some. The sample lists 150,000 to 200,000 clones, 60% to 85% occurring once. The sample taken for sequencing was PBMCs. The receptors derive from a man younger than 30 in good health and CMV-seronegative.

The chain employs TRBV28 and TRBJ1-2, with 7 bases matching TRBD1. The CDR3 has 15 residues. Germline trimming cut 7 bases from V and 3 bases from J; bases unmatched to any gene: 11. Germline CDR1 and CDR2: MDHEN and SYDVKM. Written as DNA, the CDR3 is TGTGCCAGCAACCAAGTGTCCGGGACAGACTATGGCTACACCTTC. Translated, it gives CASNQVSGTDYGYTF.

This chain links TRBV6-1 with TRBJ1-3; D not certain. The CDR3 consists of 16 residues. The V and J ends lost 4 bases and 0 bases respectively, with 13 bases between them. Germline assignment: CDR1 MNHNS and CDR2 SASEGT. The CDR3 nucleotides are TGTGCCAGCAGTGCCCAATCAGGCTACTCTGGAAACACCATATATTTT. This encodes CASSAQSGYSGNTIYF.

This chain connects TRBV11-2 to TRBJ2-5, with a possible D match to TRBD2 (5 bases). Trimming pared 5 bases from V and 7 bases from J, leaving 17 bases between. The CDR3 is made up of 14 amino acids. The germline V gene encodes CDR1 SGHAT and CDR2 FQNNGV. For the CDR3, the DNA is TGTGCCAGCAGCCTGGGAGTTCGAGAGGGGACCCAGTACTTC. Translated: CASSLGVREGTQYF.

The gene calls are TRBV27 and TRBJ2-7; 10 nucleotides match TRBD1. CDR1 and CDR2 (germline): MNHEY, SMNVEV (reference sequence). Trimming removed 1 base from V and 6 bases from J; junction bases left unmatched: 6. The CDR3 loop spans 15 amino acids. This CDR3 is CASSLFGTGASEQYF. DNA of the CDR3: TGTGCCAGCAGTTTATTTGGGACAGGGGCCAGCGAGCAGTACTTC.

The chain links TRBV23-1 to TRBJ1-1; D is unclear. TRBV23-1 is annotated as an ORF whose role is uncertain. V was trimmed by 1 base and J by 0 bases, leaving 15 bases between them. The CDR3 consists of 17 residues. CDR3 DNA sequence: TGCGCCAGCAGTCAATTACCCAGCAGGTTGATGAACACTGAAGCTTTCTTT. Encoded protein: CASSQLPSRLMNTEAFF.

J is TRBJ2-1 and V is TRBV5-1; TRBD1 matches 9 bases. The V and J ends lost 3 bases and 9 bases, in that order; junction bases with no gene match: 13. This CDR3 region has 16 residues. Per germline, CDR1 SGHRS and CDR2 YFSETQ. The CDR3 loop reads CASSYSGDRVGGEQFF. The CDR3 bases are TGCGCCAGCAGCTATTCGGGGGACAGGGTCGGTGGTGAGCAGTTCTTC.

The chain recombines TRBV27 with TRBJ1-2; 9 bases map to TRBD1. Trimming cost V 5 bases and J 2 bases; bases outside gene matches: 6. Germline V lookup: CDR1 MNHEY, CDR2 SMNVEV (reference sequence). The length of the CDR3 is 15 residues. In DNA form, the CDR3 reads TGTGCCAGCAGTAGCTGGGACAGGGTAAACTATGGCTACACCTTC. Its translation is CASSSWDRVNYGYTF.

The rearrangement links TRBV25-1 to TRBJ2-7, with D perhaps TRBD1 (6 bases). The CDR3 runs to 14 residues. The germline gives CDR1 MGHDK, CDR2 SYGVNS. V lost 7 bases to trimming and J lost 2 bases, with 15 bases between them. This chain's CDR3 is CASTPAGATYEQYF. CDR3 DNA: TGTGCCAGCACCCCGGCAGGGGCCACCTACGAGCAGTACTTC.

This chain connects TRBV5-1 to TRBJ2-1; perhaps TRBD1 as D (6 bases). V was clipped by 0 bases and J by 2 bases, with 12 bases between them. The CDR3 extends over 16 amino acids. Germline V gene data show CDR1 as SGHRS and CDR2 as YFSETQ. In nucleotides, the CDR3 is TGCGCCAGCAGCTTGGAAAACAGGGATCCCTACAATGAGCAGTTCTTC. Residues: CASSLENRDPYNEQFF.

Details on this clone: At one end, the junction sequence differs from germline, possibly due to a read error. The chain links TRBV7-7 to TRBJ2-2; 10 bases are a match to TRBD1. Germline V gene lookup returns CDR1 SSHAT and CDR2 FNYEAQ (reference sequence). CDR3 length equals 15 residues. CDR3 loop: CASRPGTGDTGELFF. The CDR3 bases are TGTGCTAGCAGGCCCGGGACAGGGGACACCGGGGAGCTGTTTTTT.

A few counts support this clone. The chain carries TRBV9 and TRBJ1-6, with a possible D match to TRBD1 (6 bases). Trimming removed 3 bases from V and 6 bases from J, with 13 bases in between. This CDR3 is 15 amino acids long. Germline CDR1 reads SGDLS; CDR2 reads YYNGEE. The CDR3 loop is CASSAQQGSNSPLHF. The CDR3 bases are TGTGCCAGCAGCGCCCAACAGGGATCTAATTCACCCCTCCACTTT.

This chain links TRBV28 with TRBJ2-5; a weak D match, TRBD1 (6 bases). The V end was cut by 5 bases, the J end by 5 bases, with 18 bases between. Germline values: CDR1 MDHEN, CDR2 SYDVKM. The CDR3 extends over 15 amino acids. Here the CDR3 reads CASSLPRGNGETQYF. In DNA form, the CDR3 reads TGTGCCAGCAGTCTGCCCAGGGGAAACGGGGAGACCCAGTACTTC.

The J gene is TRBJ2-2, the V gene TRBV11-3; tentatively, D is TRBD2 (5 bases). Trimming stripped 5 bases from V and 10 bases from J, with 11 bases between. The CDR3 is made up of 12 amino acids. Germline V lookup: CDR1 SGHNT, CDR2 YENEEA. In DNA form, the CDR3 reads TGTGCCAGCAGCCCGAGAGCGGAGGAGCTGTTTTTT. As protein: CASSPRAEELFF. Using reference TRBV11-3 and TRBJ2-2 for the parts outside the CDR3, the full variable domain is EAGVVQSPRYKIIEKKQPVAFWCNPISGHNTLYWYLQNLGQGPELLIRYENEEAVDDSQLPKDRFSAERLKGVDSTLKIQPAELGDSAVYLCASSPRAEELFFGEGSRLTVL.

J is TRBJ2-2 and V is TRBV9; TRBD2 matches 14 bases. Germline V gene lookup returns CDR1 SGDLS and CDR2 YYNGEE. The CDR3 consists of 19 residues. The junction had 5 bases not matched to a gene; V was cut back by 0 bases and J by 1 base. CDR3: CASSVEGTSGRLNTGELFF. The CDR3 bases are TGTGCCAGCAGCGTAGAAGGGACTAGCGGGAGATTGAACACCGGGGAGCTGTTTTTT.

The chain uses TRBV30 and TRBJ2-7, with TRBD1 matching over 9 bases. The germline CDR1 and CDR2 sequences are GTSNPN and SVGIG (reference sequence). The CDR3 extends over 12 amino acids. After removal of 5 bases from V and 4 bases from J, the junction contained 3 bases not matched to a gene. The CDR3 nucleotides read TGTGCCTGGGACAGGGGGTATTACGAGCAGTACTTC. It specifies CAWDRGYYEQYF. Based on the CDR3 plus reference TRBV30 and TRBJ2-7, the full variable domain is SQTIHQWPATLVQPVGSPLSLECTVEGTSNPNLYWYRQAAGRGLQLLFYSVGIGQISSEVPQNLSASRPQDRQFILSSKKLLLSDSGFYLCAWDRGYYEQYFGPGTRLTVT.

This clone was detected once. One junction end disagrees with the germline gene, perhaps due to a read error. The rearrangement uses TRBV27 and TRBJ1-5; D not resolved. CDR3 length equals 13 residues. Germline V gene data show CDR1 as MNHEY and CDR2 as SMNVEV (reference sequence). The CDR3, as DNA: TGTGCTAGCAGTTTCCATAGCAATCAGCCCCAGCATTTT. Residues: CASSFHSNQPQHF.

The chain combines TRBV28 with TRBJ1-6; the match to TRBD1 covers 7 bases. This CDR3 has 14 residues. With 6 bases clipped from V and 6 bases from J, the junction kept 5 bases outside the gene matches. The germline gives CDR1 MDHEN, CDR2 SYDVKM. The CDR3 here is CASSKGGSNSPLHF. In DNA form, the CDR3 reads TGTGCCAGCAGCAAAGGGGGCTCTAATTCACCCCTCCACTTT. Full variable domain (remainder filled in from reference TRBV28 and TRBJ1-6): DVKVTQSSRYLVKRTGEKVFLECVQDMDHENMFWYRQDPGLGLRLIYFSYDVKMKEKGDIPEGYSVSREKKERFSLILESASTNQTSMYLCASSKGGSNSPLHFGNGTRLTVT.